These 21 T cell receptor beta chains share one sample of origin, sequenced in a study of blood T cells in healthy people across ages. Combining a sample-barcoded 5' primer with a J-beta primer mix, a second PCR ran for about 6 to 11 cycles. TCRdb reprocessed the 5' RACE reads with MiXCR, giving one entry per CDR3 protein. The sample has 1.5 million to 2 million distinct CDR3 sequences, roughly 43% seen once. Material for sequencing was blood. Receptor source: a human donor in good health.

The chain employs TRBV4-1 and TRBJ2-5, with TRBD2 identical over 7 bases. The CDR3 has 17 amino acids. From germline, CDR1 is MGHRA and CDR2 YSYEKL. J lost 11 bases, V lost 0 bases, and 18 bases had no gene match. The CDR3 here is CASSQEVGTKSLGEQYF. The CDR3 DNA reads as TGCGCCAGCAGCCAAGAAGTCGGGACTAAAAGTCTGGGGGAGCAGTACTTC.

V and J are TRBV28 and TRBJ2-3; 9 bases map to TRBD2. There are 15 residues in the CDR3. The V gene end was trimmed by 5 bases and the J gene end by 5 bases; junction bases not matched to a gene: 8. Germline lookup yields CDR1 MDHEN and CDR2 SYDVKM. For the CDR3, the DNA is TGTGCCAGCAGTCGAGCGGGGGGAAGTCGAGATACGCAGTATTTT. As protein: CASSRAGGSRDTQYF. Looking up the rest from reference TRBV28 and TRBJ2-3 gives the full variable domain: DVKVTQSSRYLVKRTGEKVFLECVQDMDHENMFWYRQDPGLGLRLIYFSYDVKMKEKGDIPEGYSVSREKKERFSLILESASTNQTSMYLCASSRAGGSRDTQYFGPGTRLTVL.

The chain carries TRBV9 and TRBJ2-5; 7 bases match TRBD2. V dropped 4 bases and J dropped 1; count of bases not matched to a gene: 7. The germline V gene has CDR1 SGDLS and CDR2 YYNGEE. The CDR3 spans 15 residues. The CDR3: CASSPRTRSQETQYF. Here the CDR3 DNA reads TGTGCCAGCAGCCCCCGGACTAGAAGCCAAGAGACCCAGTACTTC.

About this clonotype itself: One junction end disagrees with the germline gene, perhaps due to a read error. The rearrangement joins TRBV7-2 to TRBJ2-2, with D possibly being TRBD2 (5 bases). Per the germline V gene, CDR1 is SGHTA and CDR2 is FQGNSA. The CDR3 length is 15 residues. CDR3 amino acids: CARRPTPAVSGELFF. The CDR3 bases are TGTGCCCGCAGACCAACACCAGCGGTCTCCGGGGAGCTGTTTTTT.

The CDR3: CSARDPLSSTFKYEQYF. For the CDR3, the DNA is TGCAGTGCTAGAGATCCGCTCAGTTCAACATTTAAGTACGAGCAGTACTTC. This sequence joins TRBV20-1 and TRBJ2-7; D uncertain. In germline, CDR1 is DFQATT, CDR2 SNEGSKA (reference sequence). Deletions cut 0 bases from V and 4 bases from J, with 22 bases between. The CDR3 runs 17 residues.

This chain links TRBV7-2 with TRBJ2-3, with D maybe TRBD2 (5 bases). The CDR3 has 13 residues. In germline, CDR1 is SGHTA, CDR2 FQGNSA. Trimming took 4 bases from V and 9 from J, leaving 14 bases between them. The CDR3 coding sequence is TGTGCCAGCAGCTACCGACGGGGTGGGACGCAGTATTTT. Encoded protein: CASSYRRGGTQYF.

This clonotype has only a few counts. The chain carries TRBV4-3 and TRBJ1-6; possible D gene TRBD1, 6 bases. V lost 0 bases to trimming and J lost 11 bases, with 14 bases between them. This CDR3 is 15 amino acids long. Germline V CDR1 and CDR2: LGHNA, YSLEER. This CDR3 is CASSQEVLGGPPLHF. The DNA of the CDR3 is TGCGCCAGCAGCCAAGAGGTTCTGGGGGGGCCACCCCTCCACTTT.

The CDR3 region has the DNA TGTGCCAGCAGTTACTCTGACGGGCGTTCACCCCTCCACTTT. This translates into CASSYSDGRSPLHF. The V gene is TRBV6-2 or TRBV6-3, the J gene TRBJ1-6; no reliable D call. The CDR3 is made up of 14 amino acids. The germline CDR1 and CDR2 sequences are MNHEY and SVGEGT. With 0 bases removed from V and 9 bases from J, the gap between germline ends came to 9 bases.

The chain employs TRBV28 and TRBJ2-7; 7 nucleotides line up with TRBD1. CDR3 length equals 16 residues. Germline loops: CDR1 MDHEN, CDR2 SYDVKM. Trimming at V came to 4 bases and at J to 4 bases, leaving 13 bases not matched to a gene. The CDR3 is CASSSPQLGQLYEQYF. In nucleotides, the CDR3 is TGTGCCAGCAGTTCTCCACAGTTGGGACAGTTGTACGAGCAGTACTTC.

The chain uses TRBV7-2 and TRBJ2-5, with TRBD2 identical over 7 bases. CDR1 is SGHTA, CDR2 FQGNSA, per germline. V shed 1 base and J 5 bases; nucleotides not matched to a gene: 7. The CDR3 contains 15 residues. The CDR3 DNA reads as TGTGCCAGCAGCTTAGGCGGGACTATTCGTGAGACCCAGTACTTC. This sequence encodes CASSLGGTIRETQYF.

The chain carries TRBV20-1 and TRBJ2-5; D possibly uses TRBD1 or TRBD2 (6 bases each). The CDR3 sequence is 14 residues long. Germline assignment: CDR1 DFQATT and CDR2 SNEGSKA (reference sequence). V shed 4 bases and J shed 4 bases, with 16 bases lying between them. DNA of the CDR3: TGCAGTGCTAACAGGGAGGTGAGGGCAGAGACCCAGTACTTC. Translation gives CSANREVRAETQYF.

This chain connects TRBV7-9 to TRBJ1-2; the D gene is possibly TRBD1 (5 bases). Per germline, CDR1 SEHNR and CDR2 FQNEAQ (reference sequence). Trimming shortened V by 1 base and J by 2 bases, and 17 bases separated the two germline ends. The CDR3 consists of 17 residues. The CDR3 sequence: CASSLVTGAETNYGYTF. CDR3 DNA sequence: TGTGCCAGCAGCTTAGTTACCGGGGCCGAAACGAACTATGGCTACACCTTC.

This clonotype appeared a few times. This chain connects TRBV4-2 to TRBJ1-1; D is uncertain. The CDR3 has 14 residues. Germline V lookup: CDR1 LGHNA, CDR2 YNFKEQ. CDR3 region: CATGRIGGNTEAFF. CDR3 DNA sequence: TGTGCTACGGGGAGGATCGGAGGAAACACTGAAGCTTTCTTT.

This clonotype came up a few times. The chain uses TRBV10-3 and TRBJ1-6; D might be TRBD1 (5 bases). The germline V gene encodes CDR1 ENHRY and CDR2 SYGVKD. This CDR3 is built from 12 residues. Trimming stripped 5 bases from V and 7 bases from J, with 6 bases between. CDR3 loop: CAISRQNSPLHF. The CDR3, as DNA: TGTGCCATCAGTCGACAGAATTCACCCCTCCACTTT.

This clonotype was observed a few times. This chain connects TRBV10-3 to TRBJ2-5, with D unclear. Trimming shortened V by 3 bases and J by 3 bases, and 8 bases separated the two germline ends. The CDR3 covers 13 residues. Germline lookup yields CDR1 ENHRY and CDR2 SYGVKD. The CDR3 loop is CAISDTGKETQYF. CDR3 in DNA: TGTGCCATCAGTGACACTGGCAAAGAGACCCAGTACTTC.

This clonotype was seen many times. V is TRBV10-2 and J is TRBJ2-6; no clear D gene. Per the germline V gene, CDR1 is WSHSY and CDR2 is SAAADI. The CDR3 totals 11 residues. Trimming shortened V by 8 bases and J by 2 bases, and 1 base separated the two germline ends. The CDR3 protein is CASAGANVLTF. Here the CDR3 DNA reads TGCGCCAGCGCTGGGGCCAACGTCCTGACTTTC.

V and J are TRBV7-9 and TRBJ2-6; D is unclear. V dropped 2 bases and J dropped 0 bases, with 11 bases sitting between them. The CDR3 loop spans 17 amino acids. Germline CDR1 and CDR2: SEHNR and FQNEAQ (reference sequence). CDR3 bases: TGTGCCAGCAGCTTAATCAGCAGACTCTCTGGGGCCAACGTCCTGACTTTC. Its translation is CASSLISRLSGANVLTF.

This clonotype has a single count. Germline is not matched at one junction end, which may reflect a read error. J is TRBJ2-4 and V is TRBV20-1, with D uncertain. The DNA matches TRBJ2-7 better at its end, which makes the J call doubtful. Germline lookup yields CDR1 DFQATT and CDR2 SNEGSKA (reference sequence). The length of the CDR3 is 13 residues. The CDR3 sequence is CCARDGKTYEQYF. Here the CDR3 DNA reads TGCTGTGCTAGAGACGGTAAGACCTACGAGCAGTACTTC.

Comment on this clonotype: One junction end does not reproduce the germline sequence, and a read error may be involved. The chain carries TRBV3-1 and TRBJ2-4; 8 bases are shared with TRBD2. The J call may not be correct, given that the DNA end is closer to TRBJ2-7. Germline lookup yields CDR1 LGHDT and CDR2 YNNKEL (reference sequence). The CDR3 is 15 amino acids. The CDR3 DNA follows: TGTGCCGGCAGCCAAACAACTAGCGGTTCATACGAGCAGTACTTC. It yields the protein CAGSQTTSGSYEQYF.

This clonotype was recorded many times. This chain joins TRBV6-6 and TRBJ2-5; no clear D. The CDR3 loop spans 12 amino acids. V lost 8 bases to trimming and J lost 5 bases, with 12 bases between them. Germline V lookup: CDR1 MNHNY, CDR2 SVGAGI (reference sequence). This chain's CDR3 is CASSSIWETQYF. CDR3 sequence (DNA): TGTGCCAGCTCCTCTATATGGGAGACCCAGTACTTC.

This clonotype was recorded a few times. The J gene is TRBJ2-5, the V gene TRBV7-2, with 10 bases identical to TRBD2. The assigned J gene may be wrong: the sequence end matches TRBJ2-7 better. Per germline, CDR1 SGHTA and CDR2 FQGNSA. This CDR3 is 17 amino acids long. The CDR3 region has the DNA TGTGCCAGCAGCTTGGCCTCTAGCGGGGGTACACACTACGAGCAGTACTTC. Protein product: CASSLASSGGTHYEQYF.